These T cell receptor beta chains were read from a single sample in a study of cytomegalovirus exposure and HLA in healthy donors. Profiling relied on immunoSEQ multiplex PCR, and the TCRdb table lists in-frame clones only, not all of them. This sample's table has 75,000 to 85,000 clones. Sequencing was carried out using PBMCs. Every receptor here comes from a man between 18 and 35 years old in good health and CMV-seropositive. Each CDR3 is given without its conserved first and last residue. Each record gives: CDR3 length, V gene, CDR3 protein.

length: 12
V: TRBV28
CDR3: ASSFRTGGETQY

length: 11
V: TRBV9
CDR3: ASSEQLNTEAF

length: 12
V: TRBV5-1
CDR3: ASSLGTGVHEQF

length: 12
V: TRBV28
CDR3: ASSPTGRTDTQY

length: 14
V: TRBV5-4
CDR3: ASSLNSGMNTGELF

length: 10
V: TRBV10-1
CDR3: ASSGRGYEQY

length: 18
V: TRBV4-2
CDR3: ASSLGRGVLTAGATDTQY

length: 11
V: TRBV29-1
CDR3: SVRTSGDYEQY

length: 12
V: TRBV28
CDR3: ASSLISGTDTQY

length: 10
V: TRBV15
CDR3: ATSRDRGEAF

length: 13
V: TRBV6-1
CDR3: ASIPFGRVNTEAF

length: 14
V: TRBV11-2
CDR3: ASSLISGRGYNEQF

length: 11
V: TRBV28
CDR3: ASGPSTGNGQY

length: 10
V: TRBV19
CDR3: ASSIGRSEAF

length: 11
V: TRBV7-2
CDR3: ASRRGNTGELF

length: 15
V: TRBV15
CDR3: ATSRERLAVNTDTQY

length: 10
V: TRBV6-4
CDR3: ASSFSSYEQY

length: 13
V: TRBV14
CDR3: ASSQSRQGNSPLH

length: 13
V: TRBV27
CDR3: ASTPTGTGRYEQY

length: 12
V: TRBV5-1
CDR3: ASRSAVGGPEQY

length: 12
V: TRBV23-1
CDR3: ASSPQGAPHEQY

length: 13
V: TRBV5-1
CDR3: ASSLEGARTGELF

length: 12
V: TRBV14
CDR3: ASSNSGGAGEQF

length: 11
V: TRBV5-8
CDR3: ASSLVGGPEQF

length: 12
V: TRBV5-1
CDR3: ASSLDRGAQKLF

length: 10
V: TRBV28
CDR3: ASSWEAYGYT

length: 16
V: TRBV6-4
CDR3: ASSDPLAPGGRNTEAF

length: 10
V: TRBV7-8
CDR3: ASSQETLGYT

length: 11
V: TRBV5-6
CDR3: ASSLSGTGGAF

length: 10
V: TRBV2
CDR3: ATFEQAYEQY

length: 13
V: TRBV9
CDR3: ASSPRRASTDTQY

length: 18
V: TRBV4-2
CDR3: ASSQINFRGSRSYTGELF

length: 13
V: TRBV19
CDR3: ASSMAPMGGEEQY

length: 13
V: TRBV5-6
CDR3: ASSLLGLEADTQY

length: 11
V: TRBV5-1
CDR3: ASSLARGGEQY

length: 13
V: TRBV5-6
CDR3: ASSLLGLATYEQY

length: 17
V: TRBV4-1
CDR3: ASSHGPGTSGGARETQY

length: 13
V: TRBV15
CDR3: ATSRVTGDGYGYT

length: 10
V: TRBV18
CDR3: ASSDSNSPLH

length: 13
V: TRBV19
CDR3: ASTPSRQFVTEAF

length: 13
V: TRBV5-1
CDR3: ASSPTNSRGTEAF

length: 13
V: TRBV5-6
CDR3: ASTYRGQRGEKLF

length: 13
V: TRBV18
CDR3: ASSPPAGGDYEQY

length: 11
V: TRBV15
CDR3: ATSRDRGLEAF

length: 13
V: TRBV6-1
CDR3: ASSEGTGGIDTQY

length: 12
V: TRBV6-1
CDR3: ASKFGQDVGEQY

length: 13
V: TRBV27
CDR3: ASSPSAGGAYEQY

length: 12
V: TRBV5-4
CDR3: ASSLANSDNEQF

length: 11
V: TRBV29-1
CDR3: SVAQGASYGYT

length: 10
V: TRBV5-1
CDR3: ASSLDADTQY

length: 12
V: TRBV2
CDR3: ASSIVRASYEQY

length: 12
V: TRBV9
CDR3: ASSVGTSEETQY

length: 14
V: TRBV19
CDR3: ASTGLAGGRSGELF